These 21 T cell receptor beta chains originate from one sample sequenced in a study. TCRdb reprocessed the 5' RACE reads with MiXCR, giving one entry per CDR3 protein. Among some 44,000 distinct CDR3 sequences listed, 30% were seen once. The sample was tumor-infiltrating memory CD4+ T cells sorted from the breast tumor. As for subset: memory CD4+ T cells, CD4+CD45RO+CD25-. These receptor sequences come from a female donor with breast cancer.

This clonotype was detected only a few times. The V and J genes are TRBV27 and TRBJ2-3; maybe TRBD1 (5 bases). The germline V and J ends were trimmed by 6 bases and 2 bases, with 21 bases remaining between them. This CDR3 region has 17 residues. Germline lookup yields CDR1 MNHEY and CDR2 SMNVEV (reference sequence). The CDR3 loop is CASRQVDSYYITDTQYF. CDR3 in DNA: TGTGCCAGCAGGCAAGTCGACAGCTACTACATCACAGATACGCAGTATTTT.

The CDR3 protein is CASSMGLNYGYTF. For the CDR3, the DNA is TGTGCCAGCAGTATGGGGCTCAACTATGGCTACACCTTC. The rearrangement links TRBV6-6 to TRBJ1-2; TRBD1 might be the D (5 bases). The CDR3 extends over 13 amino acids. V lost 5 bases and J 2 bases, leaving 9 bases between the germline ends. Germline CDR1 reads MNHNY; CDR2 reads SVGAGI (reference sequence).

V is TRBV27 and J is TRBJ2-2, with 12 bases fitting TRBD2. The CDR3 runs to 15 residues. The V segment lost 5 bases and the J segment 5 bases; nucleotides outside the gene matches: 3. Germline CDR1 and CDR2: MNHEY and SMNVEV (reference sequence). CDR3 amino acids: CASSPGTSGTGELFF. The CDR3 coding sequence is TGTGCCAGCAGTCCGGGGACTAGCGGGACCGGGGAGCTGTTTTTT.

CDR3 sequence (DNA): TGTGCCAGCAGCTTAATGGGGGGGGTCTACGAGCAGTACTTC. It yields the protein CASSLMGGVYEQYF. V and J are TRBV7-8 and TRBJ2-7, with TRBD2 identical over 7 bases. CDR1 and CDR2 (germline): SGHVS, FQNEAQ. CDR3 length equals 14 residues. With V trimmed by 2 bases and J by 3 bases, 4 bases remained unmatched.

The genes are TRBV29-1 and TRBJ1-2; D remains unclear. This CDR3 has 15 amino acids. Germline assignment: CDR1 SQVTM and CDR2 ANQGSEA. V was trimmed by 6 bases and J by 3 bases, leaving 20 bases between them. The DNA for the CDR3 is TGCAGCGTCCACCCCACCCGGGGTAGTGACTATGGCTACACCTTC. Its protein product is CSVHPTRGSDYGYTF.

A few counts support this clonotype. The chain recombines TRBV6-5 with TRBJ2-5; D perhaps matches TRBD2 (6 bases). Germline V CDR1 and CDR2: MNHEY, SVGAGI. V lost 6 bases to trimming and J lost 5 bases, with 16 bases between them. This CDR3 region has 14 residues. The CDR3 DNA reads as TGTGCCAGCAGCCCCGGAGGGTTCGGGGAGACCCAGTACTTC. This sequence encodes CASSPGGFGETQYF.

The rearrangement links TRBV29-1 to TRBJ2-7; 14 bases align to TRBD2. The CDR3 sequence is 15 residues long. CDR1 is SQVTM and CDR2 is ANQGSEA in the germline V gene. J lost 4 bases, V lost 3 bases, and 5 bases had no gene match. The CDR3 protein is CSVDSGTSGGYEQYF. In DNA form, the CDR3 reads TGCAGCGTTGACTCCGGGACTAGCGGGGGATACGAGCAGTACTTC.

A single count supports this clonotype. The chain couples TRBV28 to TRBJ2-7, with 10 bases identical to TRBD2. After removal of 7 bases from V and 2 bases from J, the junction contained 8 bases not matched to a gene. CDR3 size: 15 residues. Germline CDR1 is MDHEN and CDR2 is SYDVKM. CDR3: CASIPSGRVAYEQYF. DNA of the CDR3: TGTGCCAGCATTCCTAGCGGGAGAGTAGCCTACGAGCAGTACTTC.

This clonotype was counted at least ten times. This sequence joins TRBV20-1 and TRBJ1-5; D is undetermined. V lost 1 base and J 1 base, leaving 5 bases between the germline ends. This CDR3 spans 13 amino acids. Germline V gene data show CDR1 as DFQATT and CDR2 as SNEGSKA (reference sequence). Here the CDR3 DNA reads TGCAGTGCTAGAGTCGGGAGCAATCAGCCCCAGCATTTT. Translated, it gives CSARVGSNQPQHF.

This clonotype occurred many times. The J gene is TRBJ1-2, the V gene TRBV10-3; D possibly corresponds to TRBD1 (6 bases). V was pared by 2 bases and J by 4 bases, with 14 bases between. Looked up from germline, CDR1 is ENHRY and CDR2 is SYGVKD. The CDR3 runs 15 residues. DNA for the CDR3: TGTGCCATCAGTGAGCCTAATATGGACAGCTATGGCTACACCTTC. Translating gives CAISEPNMDSYGYTF.

Only a few counts were recorded for this clonotype. The rearrangement uses TRBV6-1 and TRBJ2-5; 14 nucleotides match TRBD2. Germline-derived CDR1 and CDR2 are MNHNS and SASEGT. The CDR3 is 15 residues long. Losses at the gene ends were 6 bases for V and 4 bases for J; bases not matched to a gene: 4. The CDR3 here is CASSGLAGGGETQYF. In DNA, the CDR3 is TGTGCCAGCAGCGGACTAGCGGGAGGTGGAGAGACCCAGTACTTC.

The chain combines TRBV2 with TRBJ2-5; 9 positions match TRBD1. With V trimmed by 4 bases and J by 5 bases, 2 bases remained unmatched. The CDR3 contains 13 residues. The germline V gene has CDR1 SNHLY and CDR2 FYNNEI. CDR3 coding DNA: TGTGCCAGCAGTGGTGACAGGGGGGAGACCCAGTACTTC. It yields the protein CASSGDRGETQYF.

The J gene is TRBJ1-1, the V gene TRBV28, with TRBD1 matching 12 bases. The CDR3 sequence is 14 residues long. Germline V gives CDR1 MDHEN, CDR2 SYDVKM. J gave up 4 bases and V 3 bases, and 0 bases lay outside the gene matches. The CDR3 DNA reads as TGTGCCAGCAGTTTGGGACAGGGGGCCACTGAAGCTTTCTTT. Translated, it gives CASSLGQGATEAFF.

The chain's CDR3 is CSASGWEGNEKLFF. Here the CDR3 DNA reads TGCAGTGCTAGTGGTTGGGAGGGTAATGAAAAACTGTTTTTT. The chain recombines TRBV20-1 with TRBJ1-4; D uncertain. Germline CDR1 DFQATT, CDR2 SNEGSKA (reference sequence). The CDR3 has 14 amino acids. V was trimmed by 3 bases and J by 4 bases, leaving 12 bases between them.

The genes are TRBV6-5 and TRBJ2-1, with D tentatively TRBD1 or TRBD2 (5 bases each). V lost 6 bases to trimming and J lost 7 bases, with 22 bases between them. CDR1 and CDR2 (germline): MNHEY, SVGAGI. This CDR3 contains 16 residues. CDR3 DNA: TGTGCCAGCAGGTCAAGTCGGGGCCCCAAGTGGAATGAGCAGTTCTTC. Protein product: CASRSSRGPKWNEQFF.

The V and J genes are TRBV20-1 and TRBJ2-7, with 7 bases matching TRBD2. CDR3 length: 15 residues. In germline, CDR1 is DFQATT, CDR2 SNEGSKA (reference sequence). The trim removed 3 bases at V and 1 base at J, leaving 9 bases unmatched. CDR3 amino acids: CSASPGSGLSYEQYF. The CDR3 DNA sequence: TGCAGTGCTAGTCCGGGTAGCGGGTTATCCTACGAGCAGTACTTC.

The genes are TRBV19 and TRBJ1-1; weak D call: TRBD1 (6 bases). There are 14 residues in the CDR3. Trimming took off 6 bases at V and 4 bases at J, with 15 bases between the two ends. Germline CDR1 and CDR2: LNHDA and SQIVND (reference sequence). CDR3 DNA sequence: TGTGCCAGTAGATCACCAGGGGCTATCACTGAAGCTTTCTTT. Translating it yields CASRSPGAITEAFF.

The rearrangement uses TRBV5-6 and TRBJ2-5; the D gene is possibly TRBD1 (5 bases). CDR1 is SGHDT and CDR2 is YYEEEE in the germline V gene. The CDR3 consists of 15 residues. Trimming cost V 1 base and J 5 bases, with 15 bases left between them. The CDR3 spells CASSLMSAGPETQYF. DNA of the CDR3: TGTGCCAGCAGCTTGATGTCAGCAGGGCCTGAGACCCAGTACTTC. The full variable domain, its missing parts supplied by reference TRBV5-6 and TRBJ2-5, is DAGVTQSPTHLIKTRGQQVTLRCSPKSGHDTVSWYQQALGQGPQFIFQYYEEEERQRGNFPDRFSGHQFPNYSSELNVNALLLGDSALYLCASSLMSAGPETQYFGPGTRLLVL.

The chain links TRBV12-3 or TRBV12-4 to TRBJ2-7; 10 bases match TRBD1. V lost 6 bases, J lost 0 bases, and 5 bases stayed unmatched. This CDR3 spans 15 amino acids. CDR3 in amino acids: CASRYRDRGSYEQYF. The CDR3 bases are TGTGCCAGCAGATACCGGGACAGGGGCTCCTACGAGCAGTACTTC.

The chain joins TRBV5-6 to TRBJ1-1, with 7 bases matching TRBD1. This CDR3 has 16 residues. V was pared by 4 bases and J by 2 bases, with 11 bases of the junction left unmatched. CDR1 and CDR2 (germline): SGHDT, YYEEEE. For the CDR3, the DNA is TGTGCCAGCAGCCTTGAAACAGGGGCGAGAAACACTGAAGCTTTCTTT. It is translated as CASSLETGARNTEAFF.

V usage is TRBV4-1 and J usage is TRBJ2-5, with no clear D. V was clipped by 6 bases and J by 4 bases, with 6 bases between them. Germline lookup yields CDR1 MGHRA and CDR2 YSYEKL. This CDR3 comprises 11 residues. CDR3 nucleotides: TGCGCCAGCAGGCTTGGAGAGACCCAGTACTTC. Translation: CASRLGETQYF.